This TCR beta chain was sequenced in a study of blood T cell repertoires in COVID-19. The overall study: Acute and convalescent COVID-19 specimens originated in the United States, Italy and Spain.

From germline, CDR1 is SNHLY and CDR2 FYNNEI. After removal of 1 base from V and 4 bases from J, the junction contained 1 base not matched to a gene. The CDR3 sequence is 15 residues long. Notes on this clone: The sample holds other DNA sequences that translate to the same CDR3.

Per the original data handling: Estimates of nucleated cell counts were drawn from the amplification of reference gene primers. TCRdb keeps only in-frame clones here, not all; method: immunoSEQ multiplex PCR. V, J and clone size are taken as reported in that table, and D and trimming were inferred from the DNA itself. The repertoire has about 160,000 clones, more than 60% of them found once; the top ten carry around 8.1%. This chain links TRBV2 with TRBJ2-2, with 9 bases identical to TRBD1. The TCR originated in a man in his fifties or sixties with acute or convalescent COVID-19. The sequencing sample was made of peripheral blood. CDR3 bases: TGTGCCAGCAGTGAAGACAGGGGGCGCACCGGGGAGCTGTTTTTT. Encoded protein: CASSEDRGRTGELFF.